The TCR beta chain described here comes from a study of blood T cells in healthy people across ages. At the level of the study: Template switching recovered approximately one barcoded beta molecule for every two T cells.

The V and J ends lost 7 bases and 10 bases respectively, with 13 bases between them. This CDR3 comprises 11 residues. Germline V gives CDR1 MNHNY, CDR2 SVGAGI (reference sequence). For the second PCR, which ran for about 6 to 11 cycles, a sample-barcoded 5' primer and a J-beta primer mix were used. TCRdb re-analysed the 5' RACE reads in MiXCR, keeping a single row per CDR3 protein. The sample has some 1.1 million distinct CDR3 sequences, roughly two fifths seen once. Total RNA, at least 5 micrograms per sample, came from PBMCs. V usage is TRBV6-6 and J usage is TRBJ1-1; the D gene is possibly TRBD1 (5 bases). The receptor comes from a man between 18 and 29 years old in good health. The sample comprised blood. CDR3 DNA sequence: TGTGCCAGCACCCACGAGGGGTCAGCTTTCTTT. Translated, it gives CASTHEGSAFF.